This T cell receptor beta chain comes out of a study of T cell changes during pregnancy in multiple sclerosis. The CDR3 totals 14 residues. Germline V gives CDR1 LNHDA, CDR2 SQIVND (reference sequence). Trimming stripped 1 base from V and 8 bases from J, with 14 bases between. The data were produced by immunoSEQ multiplex PCR, yet TCRdb's version contains in-frame clones alone and is incomplete. This sample has about 79,000 clones, with 93% found just once. The rearrangement links TRBV19 to TRBJ1-2; no firm D call. The specimen was peripheral blood, collected in the second trimester of pregnancy. This clonotype was obtained from a female donor in good health, enrolled as a control in a pregnancy study. The DNA of the CDR3 is TGTGCCAGTAGTATAGGAGAAGGTGCCGGGGGCTACACCTTC. The encoded protein is CASSIGEGAGGYTF.